The 30 T cell receptor beta chains below were found in one sample sequenced in a study of shared clonotypes between healthy human individuals. Sequencing was performed with immunoSEQ multiplex PCR; in TCRdb, only in-frame clones are kept and a portion is missing. Among 2 million to 2.5 million clones listed, 85% to 95% were seen once. Input material: naive CD4+ T cells from PBMCs. Subset meaning: CD45RA+ positively selected. These receptors were obtained from a young man in good health. Some clones in this sample may be carry-over from other donors' samples.

The chain's CDR3 is CASSDRPRDTQYF. The CDR3 bases are TGTGCCAGCAGCGACCGCCCCAGGGATACGCAGTATTTT. V usage is TRBV9 and J usage is TRBJ2-3; D call uncertain. The CDR3 sequence is 13 residues long. V was clipped by 3 bases and J by 6 bases, with 11 bases between them. The germline V gene encodes CDR1 SGDLS and CDR2 YYNGEE.

This chain links TRBV2 with TRBJ2-5; 8 bases match TRBD2. Germline assignment: CDR1 SNHLY and CDR2 FYNNEI. After removal of 1 base from V and 5 bases from J, the junction contained 9 bases not matched to a gene. This CDR3 is built from 16 residues. DNA of the CDR3: TGTGCCAGCAGTGAAGGGCTAGCGGGTAACTCCGAGACCCAGTACTTC. The encoded protein is CASSEGLAGNSETQYF.

In this sample, this clone turned up a few times. Distinct nucleotide sequences in the sample also encode this CDR3. This chain connects TRBV30 to TRBJ1-1; no firm D call. Germline loops: CDR1 GTSNPN, CDR2 SVGIG (reference sequence). Deletions cut 2 bases from V and 5 bases from J, with 6 bases between. The CDR3 extends over 11 amino acids. The CDR3, as DNA: TGTGCCTGGAGTCCGGGGACTGAAGCTTTCTTT. Translated, it gives CAWSPGTEAFF. The variable domain in full, completed from reference TRBV30 and TRBJ1-1, reads SQTIHQWPATLVQPVGSPLSLECTVEGTSNPNLYWYRQAAGRGLQLLFYSVGIGQISSEVPQNLSASRPQDRQFILSSKKLLLSDSGFYLCAWSPGTEAFFGQGTRLTVV.

This chain connects TRBV7-9 to TRBJ2-3; D unresolved. The length of the CDR3 is 12 residues. In germline, CDR1 is SEHNR, CDR2 FQNEAQ (reference sequence). Trimming removed 5 bases from V and 6 bases from J, with 9 bases in between. The CDR3 bases are TGTGCCAGCAGCGTCAGAAGGGATACGCAGTATTTT. Translating gives CASSVRRDTQYF.

The chain uses TRBV4-3 and TRBJ1-4; D gene unclear. V lost 0 bases and J 8 bases, leaving 10 bases between the germline ends. The CDR3 covers 14 residues. CDR1 and CDR2 (germline): LGHNA, YSLEER. CDR3 sequence (DNA): TGCGCCAGCAGCCAAGAGGCCCCGCGAGAAAAACTGTTTTTT. Protein: CASSQEAPREKLFF.

The J gene is TRBJ2-3, the V gene TRBV5-1, with D tentatively TRBD1 (6 bases). The CDR3 spans 15 residues. Trimming pared 1 base from V and 2 bases from J, leaving 11 bases between. The germline gives CDR1 SGHRS, CDR2 YFSETQ. CDR3 loop: CASSLRGQTTDTQYF. In nucleotides, the CDR3 is TGCGCCAGCAGCTTGCGTGGACAGACCACAGATACGCAGTATTTT.

The chain employs TRBV28 and TRBJ1-5; 9 bases map to TRBD1. The J segment lost 11 bases and the V segment lost 6 bases, leaving 5 bases of the junction unmatched. CDR1 is MDHEN, CDR2 SYDVKM, per germline. CDR3 length equals 12 residues. The CDR3 DNA reads TGTGCCAGCAGGCTCCGGGACAGGGCCCAGCATTTT. Protein: CASRLRDRAQHF.

This clone was observed once. The chain couples TRBV18 to TRBJ1-5, with TRBD1 identical over 10 bases. V was pared by 6 bases and J by 1 base, with 9 bases of the junction left unmatched. Per germline, CDR1 KGHSH and CDR2 LQKENI. The CDR3 loop spans 17 amino acids. The CDR3 region has the DNA TGTGCCAGCTCGCCTGGACAGGGGGGATTAAGCAATCAGCCCCAGCATTTT. It encodes CASSPGQGGLSNQPQHF.

V usage is TRBV9 and J usage is TRBJ2-3; D is possibly TRBD1 or TRBD2 (6 bases each). Germline V gene data show CDR1 as SGDLS and CDR2 as YYNGEE. CDR3 length: 17 amino acids. Trimming cost V 4 bases and J 4 bases, with 22 bases left between them. CDR3 DNA sequence: TGTGCCAGCAGCCCCGAGGGGGGCTGGGGAATCCCAGATACGCAGTATTTT. The encoded protein is CASSPEGGWGIPDTQYF. Variable domain in full (rest from reference TRBV9 and TRBJ2-3): DSGVTQTPKHLITATGQRVTLRCSPRSGDLSVYWYQQSLDQGLQFLIQYYNGEERAKGNILERFSAQQFPDLHSELNLSSLELGDSALYFCASSPEGGWGIPDTQYFGPGTRLTVL.

Only one count was recorded for this clone. The V call is TRBV28, the J call TRBJ2-2; TRBD2 aligns across 7 bases. The trim removed 6 bases at V and 2 bases at J, leaving 9 bases unmatched. This CDR3 comprises 16 residues. Germline CDR1 and CDR2: MDHEN and SYDVKM. CDR3 region: CASSTIAGPNTGELFF. The CDR3 nucleotides read TGTGCCAGCAGCACCATAGCGGGCCCAAACACCGGGGAGCTGTTTTTT.

This clone was recorded only once. This chain uses TRBV18 with TRBJ2-3; TRBD1 might be the D (5 bases). Trimming left V 5 bases short and J 0 bases short, with 15 bases between. This CDR3 spans 16 amino acids. Germline V lookup: CDR1 KGHSH, CDR2 LQKENI. Here the CDR3 reads CASSSNRQTSTDTQYF. The CDR3 coding sequence is TGTGCCAGCTCATCTAATCGACAGACTAGCACAGATACGCAGTATTTT.

This chain uses TRBV28 with TRBJ2-7; the match to TRBD2 covers 7 bases. The CDR3 runs 15 residues. The J segment lost 0 bases and the V segment lost 5 bases, leaving 7 bases of the junction unmatched. Germline CDR1 and CDR2: MDHEN and SYDVKM. The CDR3 sequence is CASSGGGAHSYEQYF. For the CDR3, the DNA is TGTGCCAGCAGTGGGGGAGGGGCGCACTCCTACGAGCAGTACTTC.

The chain uses TRBV30 and TRBJ1-4, with D unresolved. This CDR3 region has 16 residues. V was shortened by 0 bases and J by 7 bases, with 18 bases between the two germline ends. Germline loops: CDR1 GTSNPN, CDR2 SVGIG (reference sequence). The CDR3 reads CAWSVLGHPTGEKLFF. The CDR3 DNA sequence: TGTGCCTGGAGTGTACTTGGGCACCCCACCGGTGAAAAACTGTTTTTT.

The chain combines TRBV10-3 with TRBJ1-2, with 7 bases aligning to TRBD1. The CDR3 has 13 residues. Losses at the gene ends were 4 bases for V and 8 bases for J; bases not matched to a gene: 7. The germline gives CDR1 ENHRY, CDR2 SYGVKD. The CDR3 is CAISADREGGYTF. The CDR3 region has the DNA TGTGCCATCAGTGCCGACAGGGAAGGAGGCTACACCTTC.

The rearrangement uses TRBV6-1 and TRBJ2-1, with D possibly matching TRBD1 (6 bases). This CDR3 has 16 residues. Deletions cut 1 base from V and 4 bases from J, with 14 bases between. The germline gives CDR1 MNHNS, CDR2 SASEGT. CDR3 amino acids: CASSEEWGRVYNEQFF. CDR3 bases: TGTGCCAGCAGTGAAGAATGGGGGCGGGTATACAATGAGCAGTTCTTC.

This chain uses TRBV11-2 with TRBJ2-6; 7 positions agree with TRBD1. Unmatched junction bases numbered 12, after V lost 4 bases and J lost 3 bases. This CDR3 has 18 residues. CDR1 is SGHAT, CDR2 FQNNGV, per germline. The DNA of the CDR3 is TGTGCCAGCAGCTCGGTATGGGACAGCTTCGTTGGGGCCAACGTCCTGACTTTC. It encodes CASSSVWDSFVGANVLTF. The full variable domain, with the rest looked up from reference TRBV11-2 and TRBJ2-6, is EAGVAQSPRYKIIEKRQSVAFWCNPISGHATLYWYQQILGQGPKLLIQFQNNGVVDDSQLPKDRFSAERLKGVDSTLKIQPAKLEDSAVYLCASSSVWDSFVGANVLTFGAGSRLTVL.

V is TRBV6-5 and J is TRBJ2-3; D gene unclear. The CDR3 is 14 residues long. Per the germline V gene, CDR1 is MNHEY and CDR2 is SVGAGI. V dropped 3 bases and J dropped 2 bases, with 9 bases sitting between them. CDR3 bases: TGTGCCAGCAGTTATCGAGTCCCCACAGATACGCAGTATTTT. Its protein product is CASSYRVPTDTQYF.

Points on this clone: The sample carries other DNA sequences with the same CDR3. This chain uses TRBV2 with TRBJ1-3, with D hard to call. V was trimmed by 4 bases and J by 0 bases, leaving 7 bases between them. CDR1 and CDR2 (germline): SNHLY, FYNNEI. This CDR3 region has 14 residues. CDR3 nucleotide sequence: TGTGCCAGCAGTGTGAGAGGCTCTGGAAACACCATATATTTT. As protein: CASSVRGSGNTIYF. Together with reference TRBV2 and TRBJ1-3, the CDR3 gives the full variable domain: EPEVTQTPSHQVTQMGQEVILRCVPISNHLYFYWYRQILGQKVEFLVSFYNNEISEKSEIFDDQFSVERPDGSNFTLKIRSTKLEDSAMYFCASSVRGSGNTIYFGEGSWLTVV.

The V gene is TRBV7-3, the J gene TRBJ1-1, with D possibly TRBD1 on 6 matching bases. The length of the CDR3 is 15 residues. Trimming removed 3 bases from V and 3 bases from J, with 14 bases in between. CDR1 is SGHTA, CDR2 FQGTGA, per germline. The chain's CDR3 is CASSFTLGAYTEAFF. CDR3 bases: TGTGCCAGCAGCTTTACGCTGGGGGCCTACACTGAAGCTTTCTTT.

To note about this clone: This sample also contains other DNA sequences that code for the same CDR3. The rearrangement joins TRBV19 to TRBJ1-1; 7 bases map to TRBD1. After removal of 6 bases from V and 1 base from J, the junction contained 5 bases not matched to a gene. This CDR3 contains 14 residues. CDR1 and CDR2 (germline): LNHDA, SQIVND (reference sequence). The CDR3 nucleotides are TGTGCCAGTAGCCGCGGACAGGCGAACACTGAAGCTTTCTTT. Translated, it gives CASSRGQANTEAFF.

The V call is TRBV2, the J call TRBJ2-1, with TRBD1 matching over 7 bases. The V gene end was trimmed by 4 bases and the J gene end by 9 bases; junction bases not matched to a gene: 6. In germline, CDR1 is SNHLY, CDR2 FYNNEI. The CDR3 length is 13 residues. The CDR3 loop reads CASSGQGAVEQFF. CDR3 nucleotides: TGTGCCAGCAGTGGACAGGGAGCGGTTGAGCAGTTCTTC.

This clone was counted once. This chain connects TRBV28 to TRBJ2-2; weak D call: TRBD2 (5 bases). CDR1 MDHEN and CDR2 SYDVKM come from the germline V gene. This CDR3 spans 15 amino acids. Trimming took off 6 bases at V and 3 bases at J, with 14 bases between the two ends. As DNA, the CDR3 is TGTGCCAGCAGAAAAACTAGTGGGGACACCGGGGAGCTGTTTTTT. Protein sequence: CASRKTSGDTGELFF. The full variable domain, in which reference TRBV28 and TRBJ2-2 provide the parts outside the CDR3, is DVKVTQSSRYLVKRTGEKVFLECVQDMDHENMFWYRQDPGLGLRLIYFSYDVKMKEKGDIPEGYSVSREKKERFSLILESASTNQTSMYLCASRKTSGDTGELFFGEGSRLTVL.

V gene TRBV30 combines with J gene TRBJ2-2, with TRBD2 matching 7 bases. The germline CDR1 and CDR2 sequences are GTSNPN and SVGIG (reference sequence). V trimming: 2 bases; J trimming: 4 bases; junction bases outside the gene matches: 4. The CDR3 spans 14 residues. The CDR3 protein is CAWSRGEFTGELFF. CDR3 nucleotide sequence: TGTGCCTGGAGTCGGGGGGAATTCACCGGGGAGCTGTTTTTT.

The chain is built from TRBV25-1 and TRBJ2-6; D unresolved. CDR3 length: 13 amino acids. The V end lost 3 bases, the J end lost 4 bases, and 4 bases lay between the germline ends. CDR1 and CDR2 (germline): MGHDK, SYGVNS. The CDR3 coding sequence is TGTGCCAGCAGTGATCCCGGGGCCAACGTCCTGACTTTC. It encodes CASSDPGANVLTF.

The V gene is TRBV15, the J gene TRBJ2-7; 8 bases fit TRBD1. V was clipped by 0 bases and J by 3 bases; unmatched bases: 7. Germline CDR1 LNHNV, CDR2 YYDKDF (reference sequence). There are 16 residues in the CDR3. CDR3 protein: CATSRDSGQGIYEQYF. CDR3 sequence (DNA): TGTGCCACCAGCAGAGATTCAGGACAGGGAATCTACGAGCAGTACTTC.

The V and J genes are TRBV5-6 and TRBJ1-2, with 9 bases aligning to TRBD1. This CDR3 is built from 14 residues. Germline CDR1 reads SGHDT; CDR2 reads YYEEEE. V shed 5 bases, J shed 8 bases, and the junction held 10 bases outside the gene matches. The DNA of the CDR3 is TGTGCCAGCAGTCCGGGACAGGGCCTTACAGGCTACACCTTC. Protein product: CASSPGQGLTGYTF.

Worth noting for this clone: This probably arose from a read error, given a far larger clone one base away. This sequence joins TRBV7-9 and TRBJ1-3; D gene unclear. The CDR3 totals 12 residues. CDR1 SEHNR and CDR2 FQNEAQ come from the germline V gene (reference sequence). V was pared by 7 bases and J by 1 base, with 5 bases between. The CDR3 spells CASTGSGNTIYF. DNA for the CDR3: TGTGCCAGCACCGGTTCTGGAAACACCATATATTTT.

The rearrangement uses TRBV9 and TRBJ2-5; D gene uncertain. Trimming stripped 3 bases from V and 0 bases from J, with 9 bases between. Germline lookup yields CDR1 SGDLS and CDR2 YYNGEE. This CDR3 is built from 14 residues. The CDR3 loop is CASSAGWDQETQYF. Written as DNA, the CDR3 is TGTGCCAGCAGCGCCGGGTGGGACCAAGAGACCCAGTACTTC. Filled out from reference TRBV9 and TRBJ2-5, the complete variable domain reads DSGVTQTPKHLITATGQRVTLRCSPRSGDLSVYWYQQSLDQGLQFLIQYYNGEERAKGNILERFSAQQFPDLHSELNLSSLELGDSALYFCASSAGWDQETQYFGPGTRLLVL.

The gene calls are TRBV28 and TRBJ2-5; the D gene could be TRBD1 or TRBD2 (6 bases each). There are 15 residues in the CDR3. The germline V and J ends were trimmed by 2 bases and 2 bases, with 12 bases remaining between them. Germline CDR1 reads MDHEN; CDR2 reads SYDVKM. CDR3 region: CASSLEVGGQETQYF. The CDR3 nucleotides are TGTGCCAGCAGTTTAGAAGTAGGGGGGCAAGAGACCCAGTACTTC.

The sample holds one count of this clone. The chain has TRBV7-9 and TRBJ1-5; D remains unclear. The CDR3 consists of 14 residues. Germline values: CDR1 SEHNR, CDR2 FQNEAQ (reference sequence). The V gene lost 1 base and the J gene lost 7 bases, with 11 bases spanning the gap. The CDR3 nucleotides read TGTGCCAGCAGCTTAGATGACTCCAGGCAGCCCCAGCATTTT. It translates to CASSLDDSRQPQHF. The entire variable domain, with the rest obtained from reference TRBV7-9 and TRBJ1-5, is as follows: DTGVSQNPRHKITKRGQNVTFRCDPISEHNRLYWYRQTLGQGPEFLTYFQNEAQLEKSRLLSDRFSAERPKGSFSTLEIQRTEQGDSAMYLCASSLDDSRQPQHFGDGTRLSIL.